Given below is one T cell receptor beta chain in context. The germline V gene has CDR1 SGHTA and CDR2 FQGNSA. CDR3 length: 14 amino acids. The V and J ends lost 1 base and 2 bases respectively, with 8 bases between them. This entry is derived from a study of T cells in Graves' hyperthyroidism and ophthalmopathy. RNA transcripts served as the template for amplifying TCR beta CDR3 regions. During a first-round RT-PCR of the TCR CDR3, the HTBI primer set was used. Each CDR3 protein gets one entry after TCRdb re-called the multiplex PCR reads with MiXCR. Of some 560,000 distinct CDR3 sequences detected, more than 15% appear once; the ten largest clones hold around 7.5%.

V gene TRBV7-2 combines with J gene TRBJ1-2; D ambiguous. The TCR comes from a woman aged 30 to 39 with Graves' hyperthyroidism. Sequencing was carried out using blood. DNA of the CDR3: TGTGCCAGCAGCTTAGTTGACGGGAACTATGGCTACACCTTC. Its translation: CASSLVDGNYGYTF.